The T cell receptor beta chain under discussion was sequenced for a study of blood T cell repertoires in COVID-19. Profiling relied on immunoSEQ multiplex PCR, and the TCRdb table lists in-frame clones only, not all of them. The data contain around 140,000 clones, about 88% of them singletons. Participants spanned ages about 18 to 89 years and resided in about two dozen US areas. V lost 6 bases and J lost 5; bases outside the gene matches: 8. The germline V gene has CDR1 MDHEN and CDR2 SYDVKM. The CDR3 consists of 15 residues. The TCR was taken from a man in his forties with acute COVID-19. Input material: PBMCs or T cells enriched from blood (not recorded which). This rearrangement joins TRBV28 to TRBJ2-4; TRBD2 agrees at 9 bases. The CDR3 DNA follows: TGTGCCAGCAGGTCAGCGGGAGGAGGTGAAAACATTCAGTACTTC. Translation gives CASRSAGGGENIQYF.